What follows are 5 T cell receptor beta chains derived from one specimen sequenced in a study of blood T cell repertoires in COVID-19. Libraries were prepared by immunoSEQ multiplex PCR; TCRdb keeps only in-frame clonotypes and omits some of them. The sample contains under 450,000 clones, approximately 84% of which appear only once. The sample consisted of PBMCs or T cells enriched from blood (not recorded which). These receptors were collected from a woman in her 30s who had recovered from COVID-19.

This rearrangement joins TRBV14 to TRBJ2-1; 9 bases line up with TRBD2. The CDR3 consists of 15 residues. J gave up 15 bases and V 4 bases, and 16 bases lay outside the gene matches. Germline V gene data show CDR1 as SGHDN and CDR2 as FVKESK. CDR3 protein: CASSPIGNSGSFPFF. In DNA form, the CDR3 reads TGTGCCAGCAGCCCTATAGGAAATAGCGGGAGCTTCCCGTTCTTC.

The genes are TRBV5-5 and TRBJ1-5; D unclear. The ends were cut back, 3 bases at V and 4 bases at J, with 8 bases in the middle. Germline CDR1 and CDR2: SGHKS and YYEKEE (reference sequence). The CDR3 runs 13 residues. This CDR3 is CASSSAYNQPQHF. CDR3 bases: TGTGCCAGCAGCTCCGCCTATAATCAGCCCCAGCATTTT.

The chain combines TRBV29-1 with TRBJ2-3; the match to TRBD2 covers 10 bases. The germline V gene has CDR1 SQVTM and CDR2 ANQGSEA. The CDR3 has 13 amino acids. J lost 1 base, V lost 5 bases, and 0 bases had no gene match. The CDR3 region is CSVLAGGTDTQYF. For the CDR3, the DNA is TGCAGCGTTCTAGCGGGGGGCACAGATACGCAGTATTTT.

The chain carries TRBV12-5 and TRBJ1-4; D may be TRBD1 (5 bases). The CDR3 has 17 amino acids. CDR1 is LGHNT and CDR2 is FRNRAP in the germline V gene. Trimming removed 1 base at V and 5 bases at J, with 17 bases between. The CDR3 coding sequence is TGTGCTAGTGGTTTGGGTCTAGGTGGGGCAGCAAATGAAAAACTGTTTTTT. Its translation: CASGLGLGGAANEKLFF.

This chain joins TRBV18 and TRBJ1-5; D might be TRBD1 (5 bases). The CDR3 length is 16 residues. Trimming pared 2 bases from V and 3 bases from J, leaving 14 bases between. CDR1 KGHSH and CDR2 LQKENI come from the germline V gene. For the CDR3, the DNA is TGTGCCAGCTCACCAAGGCAGGGATCCCCCAATCAGCCCCAGCATTTT. It specifies CASSPRQGSPNQPQHF. The full variable domain, rest sourced from reference TRBV18 and TRBJ1-5, is NAGVMQNPRHLVRRRGQEARLRCSPMKGHSHVYWYRQLPEEGLKFMVYLQKENIIDESGMPKERFSAEFPKEGPSILRIQQVVRGDSAAYFCASSPRQGSPNQPQHFGDGTRLSIL.